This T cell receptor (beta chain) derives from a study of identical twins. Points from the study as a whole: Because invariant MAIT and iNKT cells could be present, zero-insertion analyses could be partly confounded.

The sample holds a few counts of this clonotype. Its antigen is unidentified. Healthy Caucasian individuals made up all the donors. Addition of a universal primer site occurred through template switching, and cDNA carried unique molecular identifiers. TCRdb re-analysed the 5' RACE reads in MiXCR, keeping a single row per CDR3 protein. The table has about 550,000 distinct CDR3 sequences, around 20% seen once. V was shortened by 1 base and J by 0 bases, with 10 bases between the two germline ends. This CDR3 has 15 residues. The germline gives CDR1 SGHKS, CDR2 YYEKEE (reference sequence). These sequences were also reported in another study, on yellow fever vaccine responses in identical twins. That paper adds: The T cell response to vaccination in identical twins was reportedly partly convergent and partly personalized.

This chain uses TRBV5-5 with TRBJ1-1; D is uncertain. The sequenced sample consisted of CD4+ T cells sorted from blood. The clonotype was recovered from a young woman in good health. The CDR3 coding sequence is TGTGCCAGCAGCTTGTTTGAGGGTGTGAACACTGAAGCTTTCTTT. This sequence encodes CASSLFEGVNTEAFF.